This T cell receptor beta chain is drawn from a study of human CD8 memory T cell subsets. In regard to this clonotype: The antigen remains unidentified.

The CDR3 has 17 amino acids. The germline CDR1 and CDR2 sequences are SGHTA and FQGNSA. UMI-labeled 5' RACE was used, and it produced the TCR beta libraries. TCRdb re-called the 5' RACE reads and catalogs CDR3 proteins one per entry, DNA excluded. This sample's clone table lists about 7,000 distinct CDR3 sequences. Whole-study results and caveats: No chain other than the T cell receptor beta chain was sequenced. For stem-like memory and precursor exhausted T cells, diversity was similarly high, which was not true of effector memory cells.

This clonotype was sampled from a human donor in good health. The V gene is TRBV7-2, the J gene TRBJ2-7; the TRBD2 assignment by TCRdb is unverifiable without DNA. The sample was CD8+ stem-like memory T cells (TSCM and TCM) sorted from PBMCs. Subset: stem-like memory CD8 T cells (TSTEM), CCR7+ PD-1- TIGIT-. The CDR3 reads CASSLALASGREDEQYF.